This T cell receptor beta chain derives from a study of blood T cell repertoires in COVID-19. Looking at the study overall: COVID-19 samples from acute and convalescent phases originated in the United States, Italy and Spain. Nucleic acid was either cDNA or gDNA, and it came from T cells, B-cell-depleted T cells, or PBMCs.

Source study methods: For nucleated cells, counts were estimated from reference gene primer amplification. Measured with immunoSEQ multiplex PCR; TCRdb has only the in-frame clones, and not every one. V, J and clone size are those of that table, while D and trimming were read from the DNA. The repertoire holds approximately 41,000 clones, with approximately 90% as singletons. After removal of 4 bases from V and 7 bases from J, the junction contained 22 bases not matched to a gene. CDR3 size: 21 residues. The germline V gene has CDR1 SGHDN and CDR2 FVKESK. This receptor was taken from a human donor in a cohort sampled during active COVID-19. Sequences were obtained from peripheral blood. This chain links TRBV14 with TRBJ2-3; 14 bases are shared with TRBD2. The CDR3 DNA follows: TGTGCCAGCAGCCCGACTAGCGGGAGGGCCCGACGAAAAGGTGGGCTGCATACGCAGTATTTT. This sequence encodes CASSPTSGRARRKGGLHTQYF. The full variable domain, completed using reference TRBV14 and TRBJ2-3, is EAGVTQFPSHSVIEKGQTVTLRCDPISGHDNLYWYRRVMGKEIKFLLHFVKESKQDESGMPNNRFLAERTGGTYSTLKVQPAELEDSGVYFCASSPTSGRARRKGGLHTQYFGPGTRLTVL.